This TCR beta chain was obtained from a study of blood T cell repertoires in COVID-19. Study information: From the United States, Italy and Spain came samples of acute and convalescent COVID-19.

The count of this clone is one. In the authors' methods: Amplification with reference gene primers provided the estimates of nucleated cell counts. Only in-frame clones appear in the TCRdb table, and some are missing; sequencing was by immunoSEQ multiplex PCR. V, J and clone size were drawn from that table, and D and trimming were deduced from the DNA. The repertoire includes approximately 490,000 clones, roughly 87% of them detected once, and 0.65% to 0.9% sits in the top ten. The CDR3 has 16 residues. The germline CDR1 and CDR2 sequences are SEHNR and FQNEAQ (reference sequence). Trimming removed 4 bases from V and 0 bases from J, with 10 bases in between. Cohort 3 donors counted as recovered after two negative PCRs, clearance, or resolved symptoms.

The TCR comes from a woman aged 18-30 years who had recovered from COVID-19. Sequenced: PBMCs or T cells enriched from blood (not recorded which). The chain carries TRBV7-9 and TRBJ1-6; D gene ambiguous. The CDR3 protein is CASSSILSSYNSPLHF. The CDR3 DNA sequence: TGTGCCAGCAGCTCCATACTGAGCTCCTATAATTCACCCCTCCACTTT.